This T cell receptor (beta chain) was recorded in a study of control samples from healthy donors and cancer patients. TCRdb's copy holds only in-frame clones and misses some; the assay was immunoSEQ multiplex PCR. The top ten clones hold 5% to 6% of a sample with under 90,000 clones, 85% to 95% of them seen once. Deletions cut 5 bases from V and 5 bases from J, with 13 bases between. The CDR3 consists of 14 residues. The germline V gene has CDR1 MGHDK and CDR2 SYGVNS. This receptor was taken from a woman in her sixties or seventies in good health. V and J are TRBV25-1 and TRBJ1-5, with D perhaps matching TRBD1 (6 bases). Sequenced: blood. The chain's CDR3 is CASSPDSLDQPQHF. The DNA of the CDR3 is TGTGCCAGCAGTCCGGACAGCCTTGATCAGCCCCAGCATTTT.